The 13 T cell receptor beta chains below come from one sample, sequenced in a study of blood T cell repertoires in COVID-19 (dated by TCRdb to 2020 to 2021). Library construction relied on the immunoSEQ multiplex PCR assay. Sourced from immuneACCESS, this table was stored by TCRdb with only in-frame sequences that have V and J called. A share of the clones is absent; for the studies checked, an unresolved V gene accounts for under half, and the remainder has no known explanation. Counted in this sample were about 170,000 clones; approximately 86% of them appeared once. The top ten hold more than 3% of the sample. The specimen was peripheral blood. The source is a man between 70 and 80 years old with acute or convalescent COVID-19.

The rearrangement joins TRBV9 to TRBJ1-6; 8 bases map to TRBD1. The CDR3 runs to 17 residues. The germline CDR1 and CDR2 sequences are SGDLS and YYNGEE. Germline trimming cut 0 bases from V and 6 bases from J; bases unmatched to any gene: 8. The CDR3 loop reads CASSVAQGAQGNSPLHF. The CDR3 coding sequence is TGTGCCAGCAGCGTAGCCCAGGGGGCCCAGGGTAATTCACCCCTCCACTTT.

The rearrangement links TRBV29-1 to TRBJ1-2; 8 bases map to TRBD1. Germline V gene data show CDR1 as SQVTM and CDR2 as ANQGSEA. The CDR3 has 15 amino acids. V shed 3 bases and J 8 bases; nucleotides not matched to a gene: 14. DNA of the CDR3: TGCAGCGTTGAGAAGAGTGATCACAGGGGGAGAGGCTACACCTTC. Translated, it gives CSVEKSDHRGRGYTF.

The V gene is TRBV10-3, the J gene TRBJ1-1, with TRBD1 identical over 7 bases. This CDR3 has 14 residues. V lost 3 bases and J lost 1; bases outside the gene matches: 2. Germline V lookup: CDR1 ENHRY, CDR2 SYGVKD. The CDR3 here is CAISDRGSNTEAFF. For the CDR3, the DNA is TGTGCCATCAGTGACAGGGGGTCGAACACTGAAGCTTTCTTT.

The chain has TRBV7-2 and TRBJ2-3, with 9 bases that match TRBD2. The CDR3 loop spans 15 amino acids. The V segment lost 1 base and the J segment 2 bases; nucleotides outside the gene matches: 1. In germline, CDR1 is SGHTA, CDR2 FQGNSA. This CDR3 is CASSLGGRATDTQYF. The CDR3 DNA follows: TGTGCCAGCAGCTTAGGCGGGAGGGCCACAGATACGCAGTATTTT.

V gene TRBV11-3 combines with J gene TRBJ1-4, with D possibly TRBD1 on 6 matching bases. This CDR3 region has 15 residues. Germline V gene lookup returns CDR1 SGHNT and CDR2 YENEEA. Trimming shortened V by 4 bases and J by 3 bases, and 12 bases separated the two germline ends. CDR3 loop: CASSWVQGPNEKLFF. The CDR3 DNA is TGTGCCAGCAGCTGGGTACAGGGACCTAATGAAAAACTGTTTTTT.

V is TRBV11-2 and J is TRBJ1-3, with D possibly being TRBD1 (5 bases). CDR3 size: 16 residues. CDR1 is SGHAT and CDR2 is FQNNGV in the germline V gene. With 2 bases removed from V and 2 bases from J, the gap between germline ends came to 13 bases. The CDR3 nucleotides read TGTGCCAGCAGCTTACCCGCCGGGGGGACTGGAAACACCATATATTTT. It encodes CASSLPAGGTGNTIYF.

The chain joins TRBV5-8 to TRBJ1-1; D gene ambiguous. Trimming stripped 5 bases from V and 6 bases from J, with 20 bases between. Germline V CDR1 and CDR2: SGHTS, YDEGEE. The CDR3 runs 15 residues. The CDR3 sequence is CASRKYTGLLAEAFF. The CDR3, as DNA: TGTGCCAGCAGAAAGTACACCGGACTCTTGGCTGAAGCTTTCTTT.

The V gene is TRBV15, the J gene TRBJ1-1, with D maybe TRBD1 (5 bases). CDR3 length equals 16 residues. Trimming removed 3 bases from V and 5 bases from J, with 19 bases in between. Per the germline V gene, CDR1 is LNHNV and CDR2 is YYDKDF (reference sequence). In DNA, the CDR3 is TGTGCCACCAGCAGGGGGGGGGTACTCGAAGGGACTGAAGCTTTCTTT. Its protein is CATSRGGVLEGTEAFF. Full variable domain (rest looked up from reference TRBV15 and TRBJ1-1): DAMVIQNPRYQVTQFGKPVTLSCSQTLNHNVMYWYQQKSSQAPKLLFHYYDKDFNNEADTPDNFQSRRPNTSFCFLDIRSPGLGDTAMYLCATSRGGVLEGTEAFFGQGTRLTVV.

This sequence joins TRBV4-1 and TRBJ1-2; 7 nucleotides line up with TRBD1. The V segment lost 1 base and the J segment 6 bases; nucleotides outside the gene matches: 8. The CDR3 is made up of 15 amino acids. From germline, CDR1 is MGHRA and CDR2 YSYEKL. Written as DNA, the CDR3 is TGCGCCAGCAGCCAAGGTGCGGGCAGGGGGGATGGCTACACCTTC. Amino acids: CASSQGAGRGDGYTF.

The chain links TRBV10-2 to TRBJ2-5; possible D gene TRBD1, 5 bases. V gave up 7 bases and J gave up 5 bases, with 20 bases separating them. The CDR3 has 15 amino acids. Germline CDR1 and CDR2: WSHSY and SAAADI. The CDR3: CASKEQGLYRETQYF. The CDR3 DNA reads TGCGCCAGCAAGGAGCAGGGCCTTTACAGGGAGACCCAGTACTTC.

This chain links TRBV5-1 with TRBJ1-4; no definite D call. The length of the CDR3 is 15 residues. Trimming removed 4 bases at V and 4 bases at J, with 14 bases between. Per germline, CDR1 SGHRS and CDR2 YFSETQ. The CDR3, as DNA: TGCGCCAGCAGCCCAACGGTTGATAGTAATGAAAAACTGTTTTTT. This codes for CASSPTVDSNEKLFF.

The CDR3 DNA reads as TGTGCCAGCAGCGCTTCCGGGACAGGGGAAAATTCACCCCTCCACTTT. This gives the protein CASSASGTGENSPLHF. The rearrangement links TRBV9 to TRBJ1-6; 10 bases agree with TRBD1. This CDR3 is built from 16 residues. CDR1 and CDR2 (germline): SGDLS, YYNGEE. J lost 7 bases, V lost 3 bases, and 7 bases had no gene match.

The chain has TRBV10-3 and TRBJ1-2; 9 bases match TRBD1. The CDR3 contains 11 residues. The V gene end was trimmed by 7 bases and the J gene end by 11 bases; junction bases not matched to a gene: 5. Germline V gene data show CDR1 as ENHRY and CDR2 as SYGVKD. CDR3 amino acids: CAINNGQGYTF. CDR3 nucleotide sequence: TGTGCCATCAACAACGGACAGGGGTACACCTTC.